This is a list of T cell receptor beta chains from one sample in a study of shared clonotypes between healthy human individuals. Sequencing used immunoSEQ multiplex PCR; TCRdb keeps in-frame clones, though not all of them. The profile shows under 1,100,000 clones, around 76% of them singletons. Sample: memory CD4+ T cells sorted from blood. The receptors were sampled from a man between 18 and 29 years old in good health. Each CDR3 is given with its conserved first and last residue. D genes are given only for firm matches. Clone size is given for some rows only: seen once, a few or many times, or a class if the clone is expanded.

NA	TRBV25-1	NA	TRBJ1-2	CASSESTDTTVGYTF	TGTGCCAGCAGTGAATCGACCGACACCACCGTCGGCTACACCTTC
NA	TRBV5-1	NA	TRBJ1-3	CASSFSGTTGNTIYF	TGCGCCAGCAGCTTCTCCGGGACGACTGGAAACACCATATATTTT
NA	TRBV20-1	few	TRBJ1-5	CSAPDSGSQHF	TGCAGTGCTCCGGACTCCGGGTCCCAGCATTTT
TRBD1	TRBV13	NA	TRBJ1-5	CASSSGTGDNQPQHF	TGTGCCAGCAGCTCCGGGACAGGGGACAATCAGCCCCAGCATTTT
TRBD2	TRBV30	NA	TRBJ2-5	CAWSPGLASETQYF	TGTGCCTGGAGCCCGGGACTAGCTTCGGAGACCCAGTACTTC
TRBD2	TRBV6-1	NA	TRBJ2-3	CAIRSGGAIDTQYF	TGTGCCATCCGTAGCGGGGGGGCCATAGATACGCAGTATTTT
TRBD1	TRBV7-2	NA	TRBJ1-3	CASSFRPGQGFKTIYF	TGTGCCAGCAGCTTCAGACCGGGACAGGGGTTCAAAACCATATATTTT
TRBD1	TRBV6-5	NA	TRBJ2-7	CASSRGQGGDEQYF	TGTGCCAGCAGCCGGGGACAGGGAGGCGACGAGCAGTACTTC
NA	TRBV7-2	NA	TRBJ1-2	CASSLSGAGNGYTF	TGTGCCAGCAGCTTGTCAGGGGCAGGGAATGGCTACACCTTC
NA	TRBV9	NA	TRBJ2-2	CASSVEVTGELFF	TGTGCCAGCAGCGTAGAGGTCACCGGGGAGCTGTTTTTT
NA	TRBV25-1	NA	TRBJ2-2	CASSLVVGTPPGELFF	TGTGCCAGCAGTTTGGTAGTCGGGACCCCCCCCGGGGAGCTGTTTTTT
NA	TRBV5-1	NA	TRBJ2-1	CASSLAPGNYNEQFF	TGCGCCAGCAGCTTGGCCCCCGGTAATTACAATGAGCAGTTCTTC
NA	TRBV28	NA	TRBJ1-5	CASSLIYQPQHF	TGTGCCAGCAGCCTTATCTATCAGCCCCAGCATTTT
TRBD1	TRBV28	few	TRBJ1-1	CASSRGREAFF	TGTGCCAGCAGCAGGGGGCGTGAAGCTTTCTTT
TRBD1	TRBV11-2	NA	TRBJ1-5	CASSLGGQGHQPQHF	TGTGCCAGCAGCTTAGGGGGACAGGGACATCAGCCCCAGCATTTT
NA	TRBV19	NA	TRBJ2-4	CATLHRIGNIQYF	TGTGCCACCCTCCACAGGATAGGGAACATTCAGTACTTC
TRBD2	TRBV19	few	TRBJ2-3	CASSSPGLAVTDTQYF	TGTGCCAGTAGTTCTCCGGGACTAGCAGTCACAGATACGCAGTATTTT
NA	TRBV18	NA	TRBJ2-4	CASSPRGAGQQKNIQYF	TGTGCCAGCTCACCGAGGGGGGCTGGTCAGCAAAAAAACATTCAGTACTTC
TRBD2	TRBV6-6	NA	TRBJ2-3	CASSYSAGGRDTQYF	TGTGCCAGCAGTTACTCAGCGGGAGGGCGAGATACGCAGTATTTT
TRBD2	TRBV7-2	once	TRBJ2-5	CASSLTSGRGETQYF	TGTGCCAGCAGCTTGACTAGCGGGAGAGGTGAGACCCAGTACTTC
NA	TRBV19	NA	TRBJ2-3	CASSIGAEEADTQYF	TGTGCCAGTAGTATTGGGGCCGAGGAAGCAGATACGCAGTATTTT
TRBD1	TRBV9	few	TRBJ2-5	CASSAPGTGLETQYF	TGTGCCAGCAGCGCCCCCGGGACAGGTTTGGAGACCCAGTACTTC
NA	TRBV6-1	NA	TRBJ1-2	CASTGSRYGYTF	TGTGCCAGCACTGGCAGTCGCTATGGCTACACCTTC
TRBD1	TRBV28	NA	TRBJ1-6	CASSPTGGGGRAPLHF	TGTGCCAGCAGCCCGACAGGGGGCGGGGGTAGAGCACCCCTCCACTTT
NA	TRBV6-1	once	TRBJ2-7	CAATQGWGYEQYF	TGTGCCGCTACTCAAGGTTGGGGCTACGAGCAGTACTTC
NA	TRBV18	NA	TRBJ2-7	CASSPPMAQGSEQYF	TGTGCCAGCTCACCACCGATGGCACAGGGCAGTGAGCAGTACTTC
TRBD2	TRBV10-3	NA	TRBJ2-1	CAISEPRSSGFYNEQFF	TGTGCCATCAGTGAGCCGCGGTCTAGCGGGTTCTACAATGAGCAGTTCTTC
TRBD2	TRBV5-1	NA	TRBJ2-5	CASSLETSGRGETQYF	TGCGCCAGCAGCTTGGAGACTAGCGGGAGAGGAGAGACCCAGTACTTC
NA	TRBV30	NA	TRBJ2-5	CAWSVSGRQETQYF	TGTGCCTGGAGTGTATCGGGGCGCCAAGAGACCCAGTACTTC
TRBD2	TRBV6-6	NA	TRBJ2-1	CASSYGTSGTHNEQFF	TGTGCCAGCAGTTACGGGACTAGCGGGACCCACAATGAGCAGTTCTTC
NA	TRBV18	once	TRBJ1-1	CASSPSWGEHTEAFF	TGTGCCAGCTCACCAAGCTGGGGGGAGCACACTGAAGCTTTCTTT
TRBD1	TRBV6-6	few	TRBJ1-5	CASSLQGGNQPQHF	TGTGCCAGCAGCTTACAGGGGGGCAATCAGCCCCAGCATTTT
NA	TRBV5-6	many	TRBJ2-6	CASSLVVLSGANVLTF	TGTGCCAGCAGCTTGGTCGTTCTCTCTGGGGCCAACGTCCTGACTTTC
NA	TRBV19	NA	TRBJ2-7	CASSEKGVQSYEQYF	TGTGCCAGTAGCGAGAAGGGCGTTCAAAGCTACGAGCAGTACTTC
NA	TRBV4-3	many	TRBJ2-1	CASSPTVYNEQFF	TGCGCCAGCAGCCCGACAGTCTACAATGAGCAGTTCTTC
TRBD2	TRBV19	NA	TRBJ2-5	CASSSVGGAQETQYF	TGTGCCAGTAGTTCGGTCGGGGGGGCACAAGAGACCCAGTACTTC
NA	TRBV10-1	NA	TRBJ2-3	CASSGSDTQYF	TGCGCCAGCAGTGGGTCAGATACGCAGTATTTT
TRBD1	TRBV7-2	few	TRBJ2-5	CASQTGARETQYF	TGTGCCAGCCAGACAGGGGCACGAGAGACCCAGTACTTC
TRBD2	TRBV7-2	NA	TRBJ2-7	CASSSTSGSWQYF	TGTGCCAGCAGCTCAACTAGCGGGAGTTGGCAGTACTTC
TRBD1	TRBV2	NA	TRBJ2-7	CASGRDRSISYEQYF	TGTGCCAGCGGAAGGGACAGGTCCATCTCCTACGAGCAGTACTTC
NA	TRBV5-1	NA	TRBJ1-4	CASRLTATNEKLFF	TGCGCCAGCAGGCTAACAGCAACTAATGAAAAACTGTTTTTT
NA	TRBV10-3	NA	TRBJ2-3	CAISNLGTSTDTQYF	TGTGCCATTTCGAACCTCGGGACCAGCACAGATACGCAGTATTTT
NA	TRBV10-3	NA	TRBJ2-1	CAISESTGGNSYNEQFF	TGTGCCATCAGTGAGTCAACCGGGGGCAACTCCTACAATGAGCAGTTCTTC
TRBD2	TRBV29-1	NA	TRBJ2-7	CSVEGRGGLAGVGEQYF	TGCAGCGTTGAAGGGCGTGGGGGACTAGCGGGAGTTGGAGAGCAGTACTTC
NA	TRBV2	many	TRBJ1-1	CASTPGGGNTEAFF	TGTGCCAGCACCCCCGGGGGGGGGAACACTGAAGCTTTCTTT
NA	TRBV5-1	NA	TRBJ2-6	CASSRGGVSGANVLTF	TGCGCCAGCAGCCGGGGAGGCGTTTCTGGGGCCAACGTCCTGACTTTC
TRBD2	TRBV7-2	few	TRBJ2-5	CASSLQPSGRIGETQYF	TGTGCCAGCAGCTTACAGCCTAGCGGGAGGATCGGAGAGACCCAGTACTTC
NA	TRBV7-2	NA	TRBJ1-1	CASSLESLVPEAFF	TGTGCCAGCAGCTTGGAGTCCTTAGTCCCTGAAGCTTTCTTT
TRBD2	TRBV2	NA	TRBJ2-1	CASSLSGGSGNEQFF	TGTGCCAGCAGCCTTAGCGGGGGTTCCGGCAATGAGCAGTTCTTC
TRBD2	TRBV7-2	NA	TRBJ2-4	CASSLEASGTKNIQYF	TGTGCCAGCAGCTTAGAGGCTAGCGGGACCAAAAACATTCAGTACTTC
NA	TRBV4-2	NA	TRBJ1-4	CASSSGGVGEKLFF	TGTGCCAGCAGCTCTGGAGGGGTTGGGGAAAAACTGTTTTTT
NA	TRBV18	NA	TRBJ2-5	CASSPRGQETQYF	TGTGCCAGCTCACCACGTGGGCAAGAGACCCAGTACTTC
NA	TRBV20-1	NA	TRBJ1-1	CSASLAQAFF	TGCAGTGCTTCCTTAGCACAAGCTTTCTTT